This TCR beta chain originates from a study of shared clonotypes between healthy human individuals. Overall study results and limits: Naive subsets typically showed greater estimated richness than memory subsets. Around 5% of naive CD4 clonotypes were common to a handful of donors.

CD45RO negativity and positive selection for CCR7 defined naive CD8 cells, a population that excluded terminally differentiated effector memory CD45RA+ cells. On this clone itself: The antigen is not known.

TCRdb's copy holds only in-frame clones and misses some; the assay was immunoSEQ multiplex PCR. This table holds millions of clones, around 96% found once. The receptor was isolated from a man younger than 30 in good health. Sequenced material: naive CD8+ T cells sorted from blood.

The CDR3 loop is CASSLVQGWAGELFF. In DNA form, the CDR3 reads TGTGCCAGCAGCTTGGTACAGGGATGGGCCGGGGAGCTGTTTTTT. The chain is built from TRBV5-8 and TRBJ2-2; a possible D gene is TRBD1 (6 bases). The V and J ends lost 0 bases and 6 bases respectively, with 12 bases between them. CDR3 length: 15 residues. Germline assignment: CDR1 SGHTS and CDR2 YDEGEE.